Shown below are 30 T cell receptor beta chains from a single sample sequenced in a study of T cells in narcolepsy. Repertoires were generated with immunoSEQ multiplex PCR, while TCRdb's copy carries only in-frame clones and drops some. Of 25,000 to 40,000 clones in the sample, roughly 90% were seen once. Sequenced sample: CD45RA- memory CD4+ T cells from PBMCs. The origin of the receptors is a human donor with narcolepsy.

The CDR3 protein is CASSSVSGLSGANVLTF. The CDR3 DNA is TGCGCCAGCAGTTCGGTCTCGGGTTTGTCTGGGGCCAACGTCCTGACTTTC. The rearrangement links TRBV5-1 to TRBJ2-6; D is ambiguous. Germline assignment: CDR1 SGHRS and CDR2 YFSETQ. V lost 5 bases and J lost 1, with 16 bases in between. The CDR3 has 17 residues.

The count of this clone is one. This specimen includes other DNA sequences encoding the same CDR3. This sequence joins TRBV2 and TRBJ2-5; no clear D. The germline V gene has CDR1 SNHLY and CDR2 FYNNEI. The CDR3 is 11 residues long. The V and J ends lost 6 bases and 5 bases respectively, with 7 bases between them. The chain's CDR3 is CASSEQETQYF. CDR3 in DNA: TGTGCCAGCAGCGAGCAGGAGACCCAGTACTTC.

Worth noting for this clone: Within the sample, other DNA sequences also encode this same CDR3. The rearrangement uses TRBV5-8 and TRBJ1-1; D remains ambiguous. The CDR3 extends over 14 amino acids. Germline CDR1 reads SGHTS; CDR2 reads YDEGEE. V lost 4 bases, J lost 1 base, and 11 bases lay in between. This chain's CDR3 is CASSPLIQNTEAFF. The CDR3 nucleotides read TGTGCCAGCAGCCCACTTATTCAGAACACTGAAGCTTTCTTT.

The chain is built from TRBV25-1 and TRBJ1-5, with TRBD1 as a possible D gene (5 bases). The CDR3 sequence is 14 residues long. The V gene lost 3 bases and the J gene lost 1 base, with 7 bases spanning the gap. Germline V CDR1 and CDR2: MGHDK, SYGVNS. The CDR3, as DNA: TGTGCCAGCAGTGACAGGGTGAGCAATCAGCCCCAGCATTTT. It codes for CASSDRVSNQPQHF.

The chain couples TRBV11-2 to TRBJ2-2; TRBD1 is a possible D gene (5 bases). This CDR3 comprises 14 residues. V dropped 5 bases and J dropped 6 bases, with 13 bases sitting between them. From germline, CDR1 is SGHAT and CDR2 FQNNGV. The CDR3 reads CASSRLLGAGELFF. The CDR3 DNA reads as TGTGCCAGCAGCCGCCTATTAGGGGCCGGGGAGCTGTTTTTT.

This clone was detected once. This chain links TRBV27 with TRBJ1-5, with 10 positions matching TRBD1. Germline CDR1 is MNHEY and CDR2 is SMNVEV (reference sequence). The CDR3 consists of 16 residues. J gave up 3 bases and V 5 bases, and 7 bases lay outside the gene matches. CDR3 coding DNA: TGTGCCAGCAGTCAAACCGGGACAGGGGTCAATCAGCCCCAGCATTTT. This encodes CASSQTGTGVNQPQHF.

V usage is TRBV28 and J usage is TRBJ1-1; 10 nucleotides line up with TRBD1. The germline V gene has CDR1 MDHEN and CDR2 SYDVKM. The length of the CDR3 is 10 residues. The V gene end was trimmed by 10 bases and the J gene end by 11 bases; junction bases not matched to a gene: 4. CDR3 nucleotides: TGTGCCACCGGGACAGGGGACGCTTTCTTT. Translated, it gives CATGTGDAFF.

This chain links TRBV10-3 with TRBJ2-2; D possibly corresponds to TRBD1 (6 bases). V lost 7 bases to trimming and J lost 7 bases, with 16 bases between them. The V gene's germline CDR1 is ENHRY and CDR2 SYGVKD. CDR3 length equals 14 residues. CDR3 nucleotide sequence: TGTGCCATCAAAGGGGCAGGGGACATCGGGGAGCTGTTTTTT. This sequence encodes CAIKGAGDIGELFF.

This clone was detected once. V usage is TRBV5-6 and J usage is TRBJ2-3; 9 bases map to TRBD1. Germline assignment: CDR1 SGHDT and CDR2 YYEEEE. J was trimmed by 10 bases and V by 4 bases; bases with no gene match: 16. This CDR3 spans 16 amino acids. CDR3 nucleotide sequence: TGTGCCAGCAGCGTTGTAGGGACAGGGATTACCGCCGCGCAGTATTTT. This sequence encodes CASSVVGTGITAAQYF.

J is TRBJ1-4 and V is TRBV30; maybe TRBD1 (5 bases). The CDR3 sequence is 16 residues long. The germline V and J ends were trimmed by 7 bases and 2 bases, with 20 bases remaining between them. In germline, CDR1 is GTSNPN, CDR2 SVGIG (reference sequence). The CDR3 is CASIPNRGVTNEKLFF. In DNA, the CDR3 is TGTGCCTCTATCCCCAACCGGGGGGTGACTAATGAAAAACTGTTTTTT.

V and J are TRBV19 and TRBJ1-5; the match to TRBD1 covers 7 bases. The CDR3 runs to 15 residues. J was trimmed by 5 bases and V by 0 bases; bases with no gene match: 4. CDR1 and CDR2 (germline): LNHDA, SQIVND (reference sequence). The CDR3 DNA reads TGTGCCAGTAGTATAGAAGGGGGCGGAGATCAGCCCCAGCATTTT. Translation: CASSIEGGGDQPQHF.

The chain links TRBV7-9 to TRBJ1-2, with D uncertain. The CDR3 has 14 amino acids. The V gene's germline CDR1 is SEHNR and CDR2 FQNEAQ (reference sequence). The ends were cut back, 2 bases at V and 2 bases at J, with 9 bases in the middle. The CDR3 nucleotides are TGTGCCAGCAGCTTATTCCCCGGGAACTATGGCTACACCTTC. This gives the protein CASSLFPGNYGYTF.

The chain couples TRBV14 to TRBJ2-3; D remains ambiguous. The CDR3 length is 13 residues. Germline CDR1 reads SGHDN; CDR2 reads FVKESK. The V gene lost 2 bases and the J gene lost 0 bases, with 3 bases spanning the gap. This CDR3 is CASSQYSTDTQYF. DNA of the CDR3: TGTGCCAGCAGCCAATATAGCACAGATACGCAGTATTTT.

The CDR3, as DNA: TGTGCCAGCAGGGGGGGGGCGCTAAGTCAAGAGACCCAGTACTTC. Amino acids: CASRGGALSQETQYF. The chain couples TRBV6-1 to TRBJ2-5, with D possibly being TRBD2 (7 bases). Trimming took 6 bases from V and 2 from J, leaving 16 bases between them. Germline V gene sequence: CDR1 MNHNS, CDR2 SASEGT. The CDR3 extends over 15 amino acids.

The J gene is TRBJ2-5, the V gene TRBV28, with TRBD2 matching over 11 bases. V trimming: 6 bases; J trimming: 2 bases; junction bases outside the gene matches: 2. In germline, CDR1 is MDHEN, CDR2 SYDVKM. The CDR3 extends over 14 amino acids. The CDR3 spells CASSPSGGQETQYF. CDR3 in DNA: TGTGCCAGCAGCCCTAGCGGGGGGCAAGAGACCCAGTACTTC.

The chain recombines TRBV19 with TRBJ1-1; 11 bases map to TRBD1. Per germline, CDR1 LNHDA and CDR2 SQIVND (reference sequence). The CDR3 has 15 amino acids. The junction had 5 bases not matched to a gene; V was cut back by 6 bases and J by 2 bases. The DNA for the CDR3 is TGTGCCAGTAGAAAGGACAGGGGGCTTAACACTGAAGCTTTCTTT. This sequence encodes CASRKDRGLNTEAFF.

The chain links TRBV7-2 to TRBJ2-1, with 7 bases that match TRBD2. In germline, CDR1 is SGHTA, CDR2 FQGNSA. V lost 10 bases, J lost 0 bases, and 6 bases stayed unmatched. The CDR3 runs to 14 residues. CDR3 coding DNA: TGTGCCATAAGGGGAGGGAGCTCCTACAATGAGCAGTTCTTC. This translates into CAIRGGSSYNEQFF. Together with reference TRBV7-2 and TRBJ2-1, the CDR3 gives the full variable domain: GAGVSQSPSNKVTEKGKDVELRCDPISGHTALYWYRQSLGQGLEFLIYFQGNSAPDKSGLPSDRFSAERTGGSVSTLTIQRTQQEDSAVYLCAIRGGSSYNEQFFGPGTRLTVL.

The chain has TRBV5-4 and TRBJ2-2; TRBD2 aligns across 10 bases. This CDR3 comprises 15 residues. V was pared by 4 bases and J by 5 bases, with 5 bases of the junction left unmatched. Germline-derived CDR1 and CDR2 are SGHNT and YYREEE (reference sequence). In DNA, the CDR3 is TGTGCCAGCAGCCCAGCGGGGGGGGGAACCGGGGAGCTGTTTTTT. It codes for CASSPAGGGTGELFF.

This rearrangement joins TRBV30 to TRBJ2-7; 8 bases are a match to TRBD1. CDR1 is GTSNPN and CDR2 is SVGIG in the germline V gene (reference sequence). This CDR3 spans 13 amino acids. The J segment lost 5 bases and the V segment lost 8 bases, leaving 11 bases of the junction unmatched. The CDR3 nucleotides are TGTGCCCTGACAGGACAGGGACTGGACGAGCAGTACTTC. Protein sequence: CALTGQGLDEQYF.

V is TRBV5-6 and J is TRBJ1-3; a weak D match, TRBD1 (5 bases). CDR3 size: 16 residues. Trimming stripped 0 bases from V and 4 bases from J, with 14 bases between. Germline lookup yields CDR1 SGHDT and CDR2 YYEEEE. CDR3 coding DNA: TGTGCCAGCAGCTTGGTAGGGGCGAGTTCCGGAAACACCATATATTTT. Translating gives CASSLVGASSGNTIYF.

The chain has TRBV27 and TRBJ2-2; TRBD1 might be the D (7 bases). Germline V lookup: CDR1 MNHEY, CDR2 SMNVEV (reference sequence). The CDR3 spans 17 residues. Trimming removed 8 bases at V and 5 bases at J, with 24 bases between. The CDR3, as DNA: TGTGCCAGCCGAGCGACTCTTAGACAGGGAGGAACCGGGGAGCTGTTTTTT. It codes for CASRATLRQGGTGELFF.

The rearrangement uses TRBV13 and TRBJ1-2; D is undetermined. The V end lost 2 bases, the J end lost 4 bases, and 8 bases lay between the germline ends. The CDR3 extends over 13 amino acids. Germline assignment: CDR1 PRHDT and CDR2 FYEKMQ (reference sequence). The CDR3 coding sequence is TGTGCCAGCAGCTTACGGCCAGCCTATGGCTACACCTTC. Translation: CASSLRPAYGYTF.

The CDR3 spells CASIGGSYEQYF. The CDR3 region has the DNA TGTGCCAGCATCGGCGGATCCTACGAGCAGTACTTC. The J gene is TRBJ2-7, the V gene TRBV6-1; D ambiguous. This CDR3 comprises 12 residues. Between the trimmed V and J ends, which lost 7 bases and 1 base, there was a span of 8 bases. From germline, CDR1 is MNHNS and CDR2 SASEGT.

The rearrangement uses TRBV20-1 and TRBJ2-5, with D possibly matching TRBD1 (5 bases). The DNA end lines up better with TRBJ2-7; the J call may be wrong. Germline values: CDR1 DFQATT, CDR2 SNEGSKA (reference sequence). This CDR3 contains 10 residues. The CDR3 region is CSARDNEQYF. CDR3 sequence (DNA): TGCAGTGCTAGGGACAACGAGCAGTACTTC.

The CDR3 reads CASSLASRWVTEAFF. In nucleotides, the CDR3 is TGTGCCAGCAGCTTGGCCAGTAGGTGGGTCACTGAAGCTTTCTTT. V and J are TRBV5-5 and TRBJ1-1; D unresolved. CDR1 and CDR2 (germline): SGHKS, YYEKEE (reference sequence). The CDR3 has 15 amino acids. V was pared by 0 bases and J by 4 bases, with 13 bases between.

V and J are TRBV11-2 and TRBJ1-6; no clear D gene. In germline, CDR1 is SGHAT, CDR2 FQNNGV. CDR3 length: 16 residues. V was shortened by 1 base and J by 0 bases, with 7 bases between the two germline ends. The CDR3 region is CASSLGSSSYNSPLHF. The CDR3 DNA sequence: TGTGCCAGCAGCTTAGGATCGAGCTCCTATAATTCACCCCTCCACTTT.

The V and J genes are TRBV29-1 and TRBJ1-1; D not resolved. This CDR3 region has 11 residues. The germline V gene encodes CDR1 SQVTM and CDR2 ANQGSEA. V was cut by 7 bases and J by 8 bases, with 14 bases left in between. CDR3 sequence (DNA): TGCAGCGGGGAGAGGTGGTTAGAAGCTTTCTTT. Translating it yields CSGERWLEAFF.

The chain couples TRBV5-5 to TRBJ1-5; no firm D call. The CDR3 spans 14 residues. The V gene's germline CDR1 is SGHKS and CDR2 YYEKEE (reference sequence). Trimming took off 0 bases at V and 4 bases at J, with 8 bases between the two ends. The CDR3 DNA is TGTGCCAGCAGCTTGGATTGGAGAAATCAGCCCCAGCATTTT. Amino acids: CASSLDWRNQPQHF.

In DNA form, the CDR3 reads TGTGCCAGCCGACAAGGGGCCCAGGGGTTCGACGAGCAGTACTTC. Translation gives CASRQGAQGFDEQYF. The V and J genes are TRBV6-5 and TRBJ2-7; D perhaps matches TRBD1 (6 bases). The ends were cut back, 8 bases at V and 5 bases at J, with 22 bases in the middle. This CDR3 has 15 residues. CDR1 and CDR2 from the germline V gene are MNHEY and SVGAGI.

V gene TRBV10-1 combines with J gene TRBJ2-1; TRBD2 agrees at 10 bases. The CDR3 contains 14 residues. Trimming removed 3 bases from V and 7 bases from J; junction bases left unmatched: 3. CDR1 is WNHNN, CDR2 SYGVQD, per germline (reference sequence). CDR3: CASSDLAGGNEQFF. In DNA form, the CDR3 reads TGCGCCAGCAGTGATTTAGCGGGAGGAAATGAGCAGTTCTTC.